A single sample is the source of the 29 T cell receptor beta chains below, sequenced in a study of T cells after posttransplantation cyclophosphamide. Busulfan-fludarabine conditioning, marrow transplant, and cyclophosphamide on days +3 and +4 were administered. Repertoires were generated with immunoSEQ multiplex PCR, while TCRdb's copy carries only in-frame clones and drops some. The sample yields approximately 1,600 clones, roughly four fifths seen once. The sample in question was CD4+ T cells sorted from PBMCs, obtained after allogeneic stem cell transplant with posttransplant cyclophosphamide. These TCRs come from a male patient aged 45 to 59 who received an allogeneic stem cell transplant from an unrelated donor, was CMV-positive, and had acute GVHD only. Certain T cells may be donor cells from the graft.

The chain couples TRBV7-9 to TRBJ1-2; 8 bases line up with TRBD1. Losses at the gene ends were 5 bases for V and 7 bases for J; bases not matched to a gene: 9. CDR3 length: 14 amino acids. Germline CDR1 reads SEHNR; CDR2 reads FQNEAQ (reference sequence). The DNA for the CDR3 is TGTGCCAGCAGCGTAGGACAGGGCGAGGGTGGCTACACCTTC. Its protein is CASSVGQGEGGYTF.

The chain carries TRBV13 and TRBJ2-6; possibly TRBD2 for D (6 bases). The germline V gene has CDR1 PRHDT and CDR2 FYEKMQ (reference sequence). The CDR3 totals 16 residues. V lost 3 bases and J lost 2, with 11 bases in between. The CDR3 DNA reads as TGTGCCAGCAGCTTCGGGGGAGCTGCTGGGGCCAACGTCCTGACTTTC. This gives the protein CASSFGGAAGANVLTF.

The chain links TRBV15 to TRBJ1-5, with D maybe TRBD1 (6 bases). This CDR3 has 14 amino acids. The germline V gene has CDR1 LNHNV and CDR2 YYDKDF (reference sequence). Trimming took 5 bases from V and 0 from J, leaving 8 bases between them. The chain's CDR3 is CATSPGVSNQPQHF. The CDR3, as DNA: TGTGCCACCAGCCCAGGGGTTAGCAATCAGCCCCAGCATTTT.

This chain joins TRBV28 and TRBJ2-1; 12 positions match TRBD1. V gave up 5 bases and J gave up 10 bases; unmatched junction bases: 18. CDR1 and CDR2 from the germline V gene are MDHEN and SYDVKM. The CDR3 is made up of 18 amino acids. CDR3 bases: TGTGCCAGCAGTCTCCTAGTGGGACAGGGGGCGCGGAGTAGGGAGCAGTTCTTC. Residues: CASSLLVGQGARSREQFF.

The CDR3 protein is CASSFSLAGETGELFF. CDR3 nucleotide sequence: TGTGCCAGCAGCTTTTCTCTAGCGGGAGAGACCGGGGAGCTGTTTTTT. The chain joins TRBV11-2 to TRBJ2-2; 10 bases fit TRBD2. CDR3 length: 16 residues. Germline trimming cut 3 bases from V and 5 bases from J; bases unmatched to any gene: 6. Germline values: CDR1 SGHAT, CDR2 FQNNGV.

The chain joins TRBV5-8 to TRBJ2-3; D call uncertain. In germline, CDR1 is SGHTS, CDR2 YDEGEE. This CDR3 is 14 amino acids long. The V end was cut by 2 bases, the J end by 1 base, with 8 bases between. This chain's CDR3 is CASSLSGGTDTQYF. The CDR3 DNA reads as TGTGCCAGCAGCTTATCTGGAGGCACAGATACGCAGTATTTT.

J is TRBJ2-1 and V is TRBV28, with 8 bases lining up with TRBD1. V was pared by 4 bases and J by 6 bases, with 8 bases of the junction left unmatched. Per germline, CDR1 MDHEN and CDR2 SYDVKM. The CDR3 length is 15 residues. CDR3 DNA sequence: TGTGCCAGCAGTTCCCGGGACAGGAGGCCCAATGAGCAGTTCTTC. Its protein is CASSSRDRRPNEQFF.

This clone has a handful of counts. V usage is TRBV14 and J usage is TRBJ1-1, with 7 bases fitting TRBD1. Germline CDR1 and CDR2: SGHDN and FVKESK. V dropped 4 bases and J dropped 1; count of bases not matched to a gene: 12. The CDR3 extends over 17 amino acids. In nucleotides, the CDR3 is TGTGCCAGCAGCCCATCCCATCTGGACAGGTGGAACACTGAAGCTTTCTTT. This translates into CASSPSHLDRWNTEAFF.

CDR3 bases: TGTGCCAGCTTTCGCGGGGGGAGAAATCAGCCCCAGCATTTT. Translating gives CASFRGGRNQPQHF. This chain connects TRBV28 to TRBJ1-5; TRBD1 might be the D (5 bases). CDR1 MDHEN and CDR2 SYDVKM come from the germline V gene. The CDR3 has 14 residues. Trimming took 8 bases from V and 4 from J, leaving 15 bases between them.

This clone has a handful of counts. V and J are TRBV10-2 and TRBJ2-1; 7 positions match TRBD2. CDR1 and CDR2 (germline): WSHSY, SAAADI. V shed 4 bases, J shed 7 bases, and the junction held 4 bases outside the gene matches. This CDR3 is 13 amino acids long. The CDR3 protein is CASSAGGGNEQFF. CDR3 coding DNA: TGCGCCAGCAGTGCGGGGGGAGGAAATGAGCAGTTCTTC.

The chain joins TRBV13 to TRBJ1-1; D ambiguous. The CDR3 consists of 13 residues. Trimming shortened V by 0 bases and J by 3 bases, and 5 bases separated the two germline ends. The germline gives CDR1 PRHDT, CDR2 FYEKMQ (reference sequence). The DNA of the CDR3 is TGTGCCAGCAGCTTAGGTTTCGACACTGAAGCTTTCTTT. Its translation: CASSLGFDTEAFF.

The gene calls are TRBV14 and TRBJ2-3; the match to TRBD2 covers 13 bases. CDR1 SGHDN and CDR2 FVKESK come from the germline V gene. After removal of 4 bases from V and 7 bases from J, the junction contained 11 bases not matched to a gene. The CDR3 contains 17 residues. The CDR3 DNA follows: TGTGCCAGCAGCCGGTCAGGACTAGCGGGGGCCGTGAATACGCAGTATTTT. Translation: CASSRSGLAGAVNTQYF.

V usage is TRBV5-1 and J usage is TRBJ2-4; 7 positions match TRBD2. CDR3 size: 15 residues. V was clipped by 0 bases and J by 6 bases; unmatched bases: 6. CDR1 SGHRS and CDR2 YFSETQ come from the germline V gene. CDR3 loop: CASSLGGSSGNIQYF. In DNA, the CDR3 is TGCGCCAGCAGCTTGGGAGGGTCTAGCGGAAACATTCAGTACTTC.

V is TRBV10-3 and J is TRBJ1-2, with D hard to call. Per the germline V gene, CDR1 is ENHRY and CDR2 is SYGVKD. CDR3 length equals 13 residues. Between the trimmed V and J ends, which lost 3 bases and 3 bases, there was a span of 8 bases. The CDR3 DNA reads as TGTGCCATCAGTGACGACACCCACTATGGCTACACCTTC. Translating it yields CAISDDTHYGYTF.

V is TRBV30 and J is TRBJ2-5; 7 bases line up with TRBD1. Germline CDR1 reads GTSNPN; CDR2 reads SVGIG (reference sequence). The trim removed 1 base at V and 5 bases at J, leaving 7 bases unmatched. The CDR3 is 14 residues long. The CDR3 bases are TGTGCCTGGAGTGCAGGGGGTTCCGGGGAGACCCAGTACTTC. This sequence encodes CAWSAGGSGETQYF.

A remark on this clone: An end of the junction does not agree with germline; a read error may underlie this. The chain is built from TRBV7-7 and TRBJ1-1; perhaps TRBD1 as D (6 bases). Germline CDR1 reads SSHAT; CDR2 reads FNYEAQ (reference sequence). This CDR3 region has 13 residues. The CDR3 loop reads CASSSRRGAEAFF. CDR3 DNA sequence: TGTGCTAGCAGCTCCCGACGGGGGGCCGAAGCTTTCTTT.

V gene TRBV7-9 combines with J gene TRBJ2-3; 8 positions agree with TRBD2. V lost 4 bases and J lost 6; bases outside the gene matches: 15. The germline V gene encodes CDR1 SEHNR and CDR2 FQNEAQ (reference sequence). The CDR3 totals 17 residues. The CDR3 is CASSSARGGLSEDTQYF. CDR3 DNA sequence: TGTGCCAGCAGCTCCGCCCGGGGGGGGCTCTCCGAGGATACGCAGTATTTT.

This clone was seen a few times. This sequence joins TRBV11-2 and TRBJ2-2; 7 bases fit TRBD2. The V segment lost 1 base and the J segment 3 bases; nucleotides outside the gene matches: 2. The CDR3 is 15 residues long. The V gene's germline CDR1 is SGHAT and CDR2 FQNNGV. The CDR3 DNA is TGTGCCAGCAGCTTAGGTGGGGGGGACACCGGGGAGCTGTTTTTT. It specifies CASSLGGGDTGELFF.

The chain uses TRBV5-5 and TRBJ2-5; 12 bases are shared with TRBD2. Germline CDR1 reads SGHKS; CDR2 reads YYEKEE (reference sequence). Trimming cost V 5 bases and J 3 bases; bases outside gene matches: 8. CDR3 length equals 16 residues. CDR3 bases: TGTGCCAGCAGAACGCTAGCGGGAGGGACCAAAGAGACCCAGTACTTC. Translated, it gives CASRTLAGGTKETQYF.

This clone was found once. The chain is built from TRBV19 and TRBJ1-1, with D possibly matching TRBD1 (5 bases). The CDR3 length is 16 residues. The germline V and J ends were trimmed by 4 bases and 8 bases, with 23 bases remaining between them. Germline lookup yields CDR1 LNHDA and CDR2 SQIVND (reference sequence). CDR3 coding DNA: TGTGCCAGTAGTACCACAGGAGCCCGGAGCCGCCCCGAAGCTTTCTTT. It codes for CASSTTGARSRPEAFF.

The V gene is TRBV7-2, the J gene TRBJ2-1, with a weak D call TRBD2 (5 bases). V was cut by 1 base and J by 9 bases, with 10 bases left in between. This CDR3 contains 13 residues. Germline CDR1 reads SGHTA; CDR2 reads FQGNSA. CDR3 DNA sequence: TGTGCCAGCAGCTTAGAGGTAAGCGGTGAGCAGTTCTTC. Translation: CASSLEVSGEQFF.

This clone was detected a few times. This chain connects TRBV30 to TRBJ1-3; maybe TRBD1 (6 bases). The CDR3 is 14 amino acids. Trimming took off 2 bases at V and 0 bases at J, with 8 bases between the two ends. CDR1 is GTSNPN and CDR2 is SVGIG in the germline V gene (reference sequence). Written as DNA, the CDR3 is TGTGCCTGGAGTTCGGACAGCTCTGGAAACACCATATATTTT. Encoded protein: CAWSSDSSGNTIYF. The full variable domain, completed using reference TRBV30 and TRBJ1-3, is SQTIHQWPATLVQPVGSPLSLECTVEGTSNPNLYWYRQAAGRGLQLLFYSVGIGQISSEVPQNLSASRPQDRQFILSSKKLLLSDSGFYLCAWSSDSSGNTIYFGEGSWLTVV.

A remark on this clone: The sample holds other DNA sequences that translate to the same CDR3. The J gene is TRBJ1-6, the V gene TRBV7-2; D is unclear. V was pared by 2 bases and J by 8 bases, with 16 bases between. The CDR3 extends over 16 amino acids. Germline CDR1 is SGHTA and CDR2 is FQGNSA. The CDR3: CASSLWASQSYSPLHF. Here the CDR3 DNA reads TGTGCCAGCAGCTTATGGGCCTCTCAATCCTATTCACCCCTCCACTTT.

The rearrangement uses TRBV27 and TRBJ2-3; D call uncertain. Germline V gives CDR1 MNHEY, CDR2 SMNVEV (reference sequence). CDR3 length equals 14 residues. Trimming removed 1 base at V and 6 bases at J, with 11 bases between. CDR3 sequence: CASSLFPVPDTQYF. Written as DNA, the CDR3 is TGTGCCAGCAGTTTATTTCCAGTTCCGGATACGCAGTATTTT.

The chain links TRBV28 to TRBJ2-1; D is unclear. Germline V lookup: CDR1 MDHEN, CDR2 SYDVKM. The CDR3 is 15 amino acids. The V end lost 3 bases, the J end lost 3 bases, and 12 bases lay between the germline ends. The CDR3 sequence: CASSFTGDFYNEQFF. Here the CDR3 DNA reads TGTGCCAGCAGTTTCACCGGAGACTTCTACAATGAGCAGTTCTTC.

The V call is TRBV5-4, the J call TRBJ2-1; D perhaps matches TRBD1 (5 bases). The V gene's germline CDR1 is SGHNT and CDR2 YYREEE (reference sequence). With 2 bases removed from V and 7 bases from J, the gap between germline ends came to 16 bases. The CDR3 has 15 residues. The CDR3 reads CASSLGVPPTNEQFF. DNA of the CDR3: TGTGCCAGCAGCTTAGGGGTACCGCCGACAAATGAGCAGTTCTTC.

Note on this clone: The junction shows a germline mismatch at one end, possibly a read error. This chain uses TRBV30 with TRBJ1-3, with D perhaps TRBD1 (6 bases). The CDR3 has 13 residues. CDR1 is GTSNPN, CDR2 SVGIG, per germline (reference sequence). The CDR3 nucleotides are TGTGCCGGGCCTACAGGGCGAGGAAACACCATATACTTT. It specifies CAGPTGRGNTIYF.

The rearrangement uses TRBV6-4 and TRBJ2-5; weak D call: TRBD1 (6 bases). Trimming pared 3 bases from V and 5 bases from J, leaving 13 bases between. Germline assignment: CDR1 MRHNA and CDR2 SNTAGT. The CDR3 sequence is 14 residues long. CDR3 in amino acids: CASSEEGGSETQYF. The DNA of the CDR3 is TGTGCCAGCAGTGAGGAAGGGGGAAGTGAGACCCAGTACTTC.

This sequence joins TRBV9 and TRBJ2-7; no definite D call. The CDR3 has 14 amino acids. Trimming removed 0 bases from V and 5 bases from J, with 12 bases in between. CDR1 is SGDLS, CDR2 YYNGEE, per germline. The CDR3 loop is CASSVEPRSDEQYF. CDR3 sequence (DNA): TGTGCCAGCAGCGTAGAACCTAGAAGCGACGAGCAGTACTTC.